The 24 T cell receptor beta chains below were found in one sample sequenced in a study of shared clonotypes between healthy human individuals. Profiling relied on immunoSEQ multiplex PCR, and the TCRdb table lists in-frame clones only, not all of them. The sample records about 1 million clones, under 80% being singletons. The sequencing sample was made of memory CD4+ T cells sorted from blood. Subset denoted: CD45RA-negative fraction. The source of these receptors is a young man in good health.

There are a few counts of this clone. J is TRBJ2-7 and V is TRBV9, with D perhaps TRBD1 (5 bases). Trimming removed 6 bases at V and 1 base at J, with 11 bases between. The CDR3 spans 13 residues. Germline V gene sequence: CDR1 SGDLS, CDR2 YYNGEE. The CDR3 DNA sequence: TGTGCCAGCACAAGACAGAATTCCTACGAGCAGTACTTC. Translating it yields CASTRQNSYEQYF. The full variable domain, with the rest looked up from reference TRBV9 and TRBJ2-7, is DSGVTQTPKHLITATGQRVTLRCSPRSGDLSVYWYQQSLDQGLQFLIQYYNGEERAKGNILERFSAQQFPDLHSELNLSSLELGDSALYFCASTRQNSYEQYFGPGTRLTVT.

The rearrangement joins TRBV9 to TRBJ2-1; D remains ambiguous. CDR1 and CDR2 (germline): SGDLS, YYNGEE. V was shortened by 4 bases and J by 6 bases, with 17 bases between the two germline ends. CDR3 length: 15 residues. The CDR3 is CASSPNYRALNEQFF. The DNA of the CDR3 is TGTGCCAGCAGCCCGAATTACCGGGCCCTCAATGAGCAGTTCTTC. Together with reference TRBV9 and TRBJ2-1, the CDR3 gives the full variable domain: DSGVTQTPKHLITATGQRVTLRCSPRSGDLSVYWYQQSLDQGLQFLIQYYNGEERAKGNILERFSAQQFPDLHSELNLSSLELGDSALYFCASSPNYRALNEQFFGPGTRLTVL.

The V and J genes are TRBV2 and TRBJ1-5, with D possibly TRBD1 on 5 matching bases. Germline CDR1 is SNHLY and CDR2 is FYNNEI. The CDR3 extends over 14 amino acids. Trimming took off 3 bases at V and 0 bases at J, with 6 bases between the two ends. Here the CDR3 DNA reads TGTGCCAGCAGTGACAGGGCTAGCAATCAGCCCCAGCATTTT. It yields the protein CASSDRASNQPQHF.

The table lists this clone with a count of one. The chain recombines TRBV6-1 with TRBJ2-1; TRBD2 agrees at 10 bases. V dropped 7 bases and J dropped 3; count of bases not matched to a gene: 6. The CDR3 runs 15 residues. From germline, CDR1 is MNHNS and CDR2 SASEGT. CDR3 sequence reads: CASTPGTSVYNEQFF. CDR3 DNA sequence: TGTGCCAGCACCCCCGGGACTAGCGTCTACAATGAGCAGTTCTTC.

A single count supports this clone. The chain carries TRBV19 and TRBJ1-1; 10 bases are a match to TRBD1. The CDR3 contains 17 residues. J gave up 0 bases and V 6 bases, and 10 bases lay outside the gene matches. Looked up from germline, CDR1 is LNHDA and CDR2 is SQIVND (reference sequence). CDR3 DNA sequence: TGTGCCAGTAGCCCCTTGACAGGGGGCGGCTTGAACACTGAAGCTTTCTTT. Residues: CASSPLTGGGLNTEAFF.

This clone was counted a single time. The V call is TRBV6-5, the J call TRBJ2-7, with D uncertain. This CDR3 contains 12 residues. V was cut by 8 bases and J by 0 bases, with 8 bases left in between. CDR1 and CDR2 (germline): MNHEY, SVGAGI. The CDR3 protein is CASSRSSYEQYF. CDR3 bases: TGTGCCAGCTCACGAAGCTCCTACGAGCAGTACTTC.

The chain couples TRBV5-4 to TRBJ1-6; D gene ambiguous. Germline CDR1 SGHNT, CDR2 YYREEE (reference sequence). V was clipped by 0 bases and J by 8 bases, with 12 bases between them. This CDR3 spans 15 amino acids. CDR3 nucleotides: TGTGCCAGCAGCTTGGCCGACGGTTCCTATTCACCCCTCCACTTT. Translation gives CASSLADGSYSPLHF. The variable domain in full, completed from reference TRBV5-4 and TRBJ1-6, reads ETGVTQSPTHLIKTRGQQVTLRCSSQSGHNTVSWYQQALGQGPQFIFQYYREEENGRGNFPPRFSGLQFPNYSSELNVNALELDDSALYLCASSLADGSYSPLHFGNGTRLTVT.

The genes are TRBV28 and TRBJ2-3; 8 bases fit TRBD1. CDR3 length equals 15 residues. Trimming at V came to 8 bases and at J to 3 bases, leaving 10 bases not matched to a gene. The germline V gene has CDR1 MDHEN and CDR2 SYDVKM. The CDR3 protein is CASSSPQGATDTQYF. In nucleotides, the CDR3 is TGTGCCAGCTCTTCCCCCCAGGGGGCAACAGATACGCAGTATTTT.

This chain joins TRBV21-1 and TRBJ1-2. TRBV21-1 is deemed a pseudogene. The CDR3 has 13 amino acids. This CDR3 reads CASTDRRNYGYTF. In DNA, the CDR3 is TGTGCCAGCACTGACCGGAGAAACTATGGCTACACCTTC.

Written as DNA, the CDR3 is TGCGCCAGCAGCTTGGTGGGTTTCTCGGGGGCTTTCTTT. It specifies CASSLVGFSGAFF. The chain links TRBV5-1 to TRBJ1-1; D is ambiguous. Trimming pared 0 bases from V and 11 bases from J, leaving 14 bases between. Germline V CDR1 and CDR2: SGHRS, YFSETQ. CDR3 length: 13 amino acids.

Many counts were recorded for this clone. CDR3 loop: CASSLRRSGELFF. The CDR3 DNA sequence: TGTGCCAGCAGTCTCCGGAGGTCCGGGGAGCTGTTTTTT. The chain is built from TRBV6-1 and TRBJ2-2, with D maybe TRBD2 (5 bases). The CDR3 totals 13 residues. The germline V and J ends were trimmed by 5 bases and 6 bases, with 10 bases remaining between them. Germline lookup yields CDR1 MNHNS and CDR2 SASEGT.

This clone was observed a handful of times. This chain uses TRBV10-3 with TRBJ2-5; the D gene is possibly TRBD2 (5 bases). This CDR3 has 12 residues. Germline values: CDR1 ENHRY, CDR2 SYGVKD. V dropped 6 bases and J dropped 1 base, with 6 bases sitting between them. The CDR3 DNA reads as TGTGCCATCAGCGGGATCCAAGAGACCCAGTACTTC. Residues: CAISGIQETQYF.

Ten or more counts support this clone. The chain is built from TRBV7-9 and TRBJ2-1, with D perhaps TRBD1 (6 bases). Germline V lookup: CDR1 SEHNR, CDR2 FQNEAQ (reference sequence). The length of the CDR3 is 14 residues. V dropped 8 bases and J dropped 6 bases, with 17 bases sitting between them. CDR3 bases: TGTGCCAGCCCCACCAGGGGCGACATCAATGAGCAGTTCTTC. It translates to CASPTRGDINEQFF.

The chain's CDR3 is CASSRTLQVYEQYF. The CDR3 DNA reads TGTGCCAGCAGTCGAACCCTGCAAGTCTACGAGCAGTACTTC. The gene calls are TRBV6-1 and TRBJ2-7; D is undetermined. Trimming took 5 bases from V and 3 from J, leaving 14 bases between them. Germline assignment: CDR1 MNHNS and CDR2 SASEGT. The CDR3 totals 14 residues.

Remarks on this clone: At the DNA level, this CDR3 is encoded by other sequences in the same sample as well. V gene TRBV2 combines with J gene TRBJ1-1, with 9 positions matching TRBD1. The CDR3 runs to 14 residues. Germline-derived CDR1 and CDR2 are SNHLY and FYNNEI. Germline trimming cut 6 bases from V and 0 bases from J; bases unmatched to any gene: 2. CDR3 in amino acids: CASSGDRVNTEAFF. The CDR3 DNA follows: TGTGCCAGCAGCGGGGACAGGGTGAACACTGAAGCTTTCTTT.

This clone occurred once. The gene calls are TRBV5-1 and TRBJ1-6; a possible D gene is TRBD1 (5 bases). The CDR3 spans 13 residues. The V end was cut by 0 bases, the J end by 10 bases, with 8 bases between. Germline loops: CDR1 SGHRS, CDR2 YFSETQ. In DNA, the CDR3 is TGCGCCAGCAGCTTGGACGGGACCTCACCCCTCCACTTT. It is translated as CASSLDGTSPLHF.

The V gene is TRBV15, the J gene TRBJ2-6, with D perhaps matching TRBD1 or TRBD2 (5 bases each). The length of the CDR3 is 18 residues. The germline V gene encodes CDR1 LNHNV and CDR2 YYDKDF (reference sequence). Trimming removed 3 bases at V and 0 bases at J, with 15 bases between. CDR3 protein: CATSSIRWGTSGANVLTF. CDR3 coding DNA: TGTGCCACCAGCAGCATAAGGTGGGGGACCTCTGGGGCCAACGTCCTGACTTTC. The whole variable domain, remainder taken from reference TRBV15 and TRBJ2-6, is DAMVIQNPRYQVTQFGKPVTLSCSQTLNHNVMYWYQQKSSQAPKLLFHYYDKDFNNEADTPDNFQSRRPNTSFCFLDIRSPGLGDTAMYLCATSSIRWGTSGANVLTFGAGSRLTVL.

A note on this clone: Within the sample, other DNA sequences also encode this same CDR3. The V call is TRBV30, the J call TRBJ1-2; D unclear. Trimming stripped 2 bases from V and 5 bases from J, with 9 bases between. This CDR3 is built from 12 residues. Germline-derived CDR1 and CDR2 are GTSNPN and SVGIG (reference sequence). CDR3 sequence: CAWSSGIYGYTF. DNA of the CDR3: TGTGCCTGGAGTTCGGGGATTTATGGCTACACCTTC.

This rearrangement joins TRBV6-1 to TRBJ2-2; D is uncertain. The CDR3 has 12 residues. Trimming took off 5 bases at V and 7 bases at J, with 8 bases between the two ends. Germline V gives CDR1 MNHNS, CDR2 SASEGT. CDR3 nucleotide sequence: TGTGCCAGCAGTCCCGGCGGCGGGGAGCTGTTTTTT. Amino acid sequence: CASSPGGGELFF.

J is TRBJ2-3 and V is TRBV4-1; a weak D match, TRBD2 (5 bases). This CDR3 is 14 amino acids long. CDR1 is MGHRA and CDR2 is YSYEKL in the germline V gene. The V end lost 4 bases, the J end lost 0 bases, and 8 bases lay between the germline ends. The DNA of the CDR3 is TGCGCCAGCAGCCCGGGGAAAAGCACAGATACGCAGTATTTT. As protein: CASSPGKSTDTQYF.

The chain has TRBV14 and TRBJ1-6; TRBD1 agrees at 7 bases. CDR3 length: 16 amino acids. Germline V gene data show CDR1 as SGHDN and CDR2 as FVKESK. J gave up 6 bases and V 2 bases, and 7 bases lay outside the gene matches. The CDR3 bases are TGTGCCAGCAGCCAATTAGGGTCAGGGGGTAATTCACCCCTCCACTTT. Its translation: CASSQLGSGGNSPLHF.

V and J are TRBV6-6 and TRBJ1-6; 7 bases match TRBD1. The CDR3 is 16 amino acids. After removal of 5 bases from V and 5 bases from J, the junction contained 9 bases not matched to a gene. The germline V gene encodes CDR1 MNHNY and CDR2 SVGAGI (reference sequence). Written as DNA, the CDR3 is TGTGCCAGCAGTACAAACCCCACAGGGGATAATTCACCCCTCCACTTT. This encodes CASSTNPTGDNSPLHF.

The chain couples TRBV4-3 to TRBJ1-1; D is unclear. Germline V lookup: CDR1 LGHNA, CDR2 YSLEER. Trimming took 0 bases from V and 4 from J, leaving 6 bases between them. The CDR3 length is 13 residues. CDR3 protein: CASSQDLGTEAFF. The CDR3 DNA is TGCGCCAGCAGCCAAGACTTGGGCACTGAAGCTTTCTTT.

This clone occurred once. At one end the junction does not follow the germline gene, possibly because of a read error. The sample has other DNA sequences that encode this CDR3 too. The V call is TRBV7-7, the J call TRBJ2-1; a possible D gene is TRBD2 (5 bases). Germline lookup yields CDR1 SSHAT and CDR2 FNYEAQ (reference sequence). The CDR3 is 14 residues long. CDR3 DNA sequence: TGTGCTAGCAGCTTAGGTCGGGGTTCGAATGAGCAGTTCTTC. Translated, it gives CASSLGRGSNEQFF.